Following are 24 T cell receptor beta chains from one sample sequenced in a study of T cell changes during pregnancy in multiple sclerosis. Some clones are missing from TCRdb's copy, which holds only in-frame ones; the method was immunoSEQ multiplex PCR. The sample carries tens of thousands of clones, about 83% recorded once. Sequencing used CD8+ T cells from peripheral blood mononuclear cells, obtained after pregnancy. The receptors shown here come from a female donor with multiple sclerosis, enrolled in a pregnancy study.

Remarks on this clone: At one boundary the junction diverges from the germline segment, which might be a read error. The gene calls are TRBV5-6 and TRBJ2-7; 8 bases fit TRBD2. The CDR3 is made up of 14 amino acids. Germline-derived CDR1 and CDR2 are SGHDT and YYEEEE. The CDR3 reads CASSPGLEHFLRQF. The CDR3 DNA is TGTGCCAGCAGTCCGGGACTAGAACATTTCCTACGCCAATTC. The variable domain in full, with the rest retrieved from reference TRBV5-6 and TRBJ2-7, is DAGVTQSPTHLIKTRGQQVTLRCSPKSGHDTVSWYQQALGQGPQFIFQYYEEEERQRGNFPDRFSGHQFPNYSSELNVNALLLGDSALYLCASSPGLEHFLRQFGPGTRLTVT.

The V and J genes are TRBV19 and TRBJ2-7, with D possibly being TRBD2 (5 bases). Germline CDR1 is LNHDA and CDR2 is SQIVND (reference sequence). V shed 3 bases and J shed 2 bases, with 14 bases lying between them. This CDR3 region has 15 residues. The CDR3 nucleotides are TGTGCCAGTAGTATGATTTGGACTTCCCCCTACGAGCAGTACTTC. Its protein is CASSMIWTSPYEQYF.

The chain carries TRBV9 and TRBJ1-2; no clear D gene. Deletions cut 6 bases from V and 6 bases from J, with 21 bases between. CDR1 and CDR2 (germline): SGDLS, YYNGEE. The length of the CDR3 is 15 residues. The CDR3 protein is CASKPGASLVHGYTF. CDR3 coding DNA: TGTGCCAGCAAACCCGGCGCTAGCCTCGTCCATGGCTACACCTTC.

The CDR3: CATSNRAYNSPLHF. The CDR3 bases are TGTGCCACCAGTAACCGGGCCTATAATTCACCCCTCCACTTT. The chain carries TRBV15 and TRBJ1-6; D is ambiguous. The V end lost 6 bases, the J end lost 2 bases, and 8 bases lay between the germline ends. The CDR3 spans 14 residues. Per the germline V gene, CDR1 is LNHNV and CDR2 is YYDKDF (reference sequence).

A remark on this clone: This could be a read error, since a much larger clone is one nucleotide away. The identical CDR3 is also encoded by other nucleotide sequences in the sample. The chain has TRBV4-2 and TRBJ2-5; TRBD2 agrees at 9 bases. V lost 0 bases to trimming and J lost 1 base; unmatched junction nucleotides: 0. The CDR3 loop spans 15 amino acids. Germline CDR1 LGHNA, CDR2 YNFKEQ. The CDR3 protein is CASSQERGGQETQYF. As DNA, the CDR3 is TGTGCCAGCAGCCAAGAGCGGGGGGGCCAAGAGACCCAGTACTTC.

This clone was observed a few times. The CDR3 reads CARTLGTDSYEQYF. DNA of the CDR3: TGTGCCAGGACCTTAGGGACAGACTCCTACGAGCAGTACTTC. This sequence joins TRBV2 and TRBJ2-7, with TRBD1 matching over 7 bases. The CDR3 spans 14 residues. Germline assignment: CDR1 SNHLY and CDR2 FYNNEI. V lost 9 bases to trimming and J lost 0 bases; unmatched junction nucleotides: 8. The whole variable domain, remainder taken from reference TRBV2 and TRBJ2-7, is EPEVTQTPSHQVTQMGQEVILRCVPISNHLYFYWYRQILGQKVEFLVSFYNNEISEKSEIFDDQFSVERPDGSNFTLKIRSTKLEDSAMYFCARTLGTDSYEQYFGPGTRLTVT.

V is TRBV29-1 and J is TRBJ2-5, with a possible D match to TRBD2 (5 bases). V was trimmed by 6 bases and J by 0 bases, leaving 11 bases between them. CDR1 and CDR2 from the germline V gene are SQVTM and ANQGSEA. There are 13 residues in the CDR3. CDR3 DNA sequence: TGCAGCGTCGACGGACTGAACCAAGAGACCCAGTACTTC. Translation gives CSVDGLNQETQYF.

CDR3 sequence: CASSLWTGGYGYTF. For the CDR3, the DNA is TGTGCCAGCAGCTTATGGACTGGCGGATATGGCTACACCTTC. The chain links TRBV5-6 to TRBJ1-2; D is ambiguous. Germline loops: CDR1 SGHDT, CDR2 YYEEEE. The CDR3 has 14 residues. V lost 2 bases, J lost 5 bases, and 13 bases lay in between.

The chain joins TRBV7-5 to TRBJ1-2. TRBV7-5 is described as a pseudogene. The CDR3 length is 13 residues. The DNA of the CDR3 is TGTGCCAGCAGCTCCGACGGAGCCTATGGCTACACCTTC. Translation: CASSSDGAYGYTF.

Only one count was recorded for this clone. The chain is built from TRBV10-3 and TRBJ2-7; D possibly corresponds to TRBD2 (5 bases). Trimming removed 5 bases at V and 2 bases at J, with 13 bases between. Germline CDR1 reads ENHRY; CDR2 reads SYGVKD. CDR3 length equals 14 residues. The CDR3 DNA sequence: TGTGCCATCAGTTCAGACGGGAAACCCTACGAGCAGTACTTC. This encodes CAISSDGKPYEQYF.

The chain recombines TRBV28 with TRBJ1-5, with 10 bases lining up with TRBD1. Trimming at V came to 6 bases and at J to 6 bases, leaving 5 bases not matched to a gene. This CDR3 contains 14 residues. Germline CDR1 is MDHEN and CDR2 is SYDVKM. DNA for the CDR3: TGTGCCAGCAGCCTAGGGACAGGGGTTCAGCCCCAGCATTTT. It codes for CASSLGTGVQPQHF.

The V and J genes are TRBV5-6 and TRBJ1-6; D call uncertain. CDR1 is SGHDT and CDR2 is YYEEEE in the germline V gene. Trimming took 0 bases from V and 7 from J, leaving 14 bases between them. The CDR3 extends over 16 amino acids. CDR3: CASSLAVGPINSPLHF. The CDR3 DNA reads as TGTGCCAGCAGCTTGGCCGTGGGCCCGATAAATTCACCCCTCCACTTT.

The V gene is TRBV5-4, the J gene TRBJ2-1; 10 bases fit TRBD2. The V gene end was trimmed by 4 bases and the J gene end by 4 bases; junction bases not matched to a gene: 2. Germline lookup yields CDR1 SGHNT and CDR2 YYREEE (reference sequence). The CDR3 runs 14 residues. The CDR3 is CASSLLAGYNEQFF. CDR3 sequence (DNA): TGTGCCAGCAGCCTACTAGCGGGATACAATGAGCAGTTCTTC. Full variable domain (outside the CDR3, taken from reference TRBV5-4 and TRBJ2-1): ETGVTQSPTHLIKTRGQQVTLRCSSQSGHNTVSWYQQALGQGPQFIFQYYREEENGRGNFPPRFSGLQFPNYSSELNVNALELDDSALYLCASSLLAGYNEQFFGPGTRLTVL.

CDR3 DNA: TGTGCCAGCAGTGCGGCTGTCCCCGGGGGGTCCGGCACAGATACGCAGTATTTT. Protein sequence: CASSAAVPGGSGTDTQYF. The V call is TRBV6-4, the J call TRBJ2-3, with 7 bases matching TRBD2. With V trimmed by 4 bases and J by 1 base, 14 bases remained unmatched. Germline lookup yields CDR1 MRHNA and CDR2 SNTAGT. The CDR3 has 18 amino acids.

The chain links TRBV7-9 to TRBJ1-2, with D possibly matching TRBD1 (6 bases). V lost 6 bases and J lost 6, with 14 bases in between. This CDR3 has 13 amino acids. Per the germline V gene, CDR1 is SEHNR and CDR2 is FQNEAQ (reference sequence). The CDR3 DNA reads TGTGCCAGCAGTGGGGTAGGGGGTGATGGCTACACCTTC. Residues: CASSGVGGDGYTF. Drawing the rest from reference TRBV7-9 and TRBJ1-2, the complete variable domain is DTGVSQNPRHKITKRGQNVTFRCDPISEHNRLYWYRQTLGQGPEFLTYFQNEAQLEKSRLLSDRFSAERPKGSFSTLEIQRTEQGDSAMYLCASSGVGGDGYTFGSGTRLTVV.

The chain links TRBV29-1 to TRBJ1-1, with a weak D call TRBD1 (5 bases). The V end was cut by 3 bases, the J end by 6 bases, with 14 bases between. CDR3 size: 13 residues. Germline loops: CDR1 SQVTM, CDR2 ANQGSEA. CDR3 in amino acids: CSVDRIGGAEAFF. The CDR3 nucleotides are TGCAGCGTTGACCGAATCGGGGGAGCTGAAGCTTTCTTT. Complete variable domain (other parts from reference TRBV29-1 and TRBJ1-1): SAVISQKPSRDICQRGTSLTIQCQVDSQVTMMFWYRQQPGQSLTLIATANQGSEATYESGFVIDKFPISRPNLTFSTLTVSNMSPEDSSIYLCSVDRIGGAEAFFGQGTRLTVV.

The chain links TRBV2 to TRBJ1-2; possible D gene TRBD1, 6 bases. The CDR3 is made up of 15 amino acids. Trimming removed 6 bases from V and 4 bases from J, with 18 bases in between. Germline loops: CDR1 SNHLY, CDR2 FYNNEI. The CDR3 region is CASRGGVGDIYGYTF. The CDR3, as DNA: TGTGCCAGCAGAGGGGGGGTCGGGGATATCTATGGCTACACCTTC. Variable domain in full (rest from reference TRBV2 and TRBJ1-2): EPEVTQTPSHQVTQMGQEVILRCVPISNHLYFYWYRQILGQKVEFLVSFYNNEISEKSEIFDDQFSVERPDGSNFTLKIRSTKLEDSAMYFCASRGGVGDIYGYTFGSGTRLTVV.

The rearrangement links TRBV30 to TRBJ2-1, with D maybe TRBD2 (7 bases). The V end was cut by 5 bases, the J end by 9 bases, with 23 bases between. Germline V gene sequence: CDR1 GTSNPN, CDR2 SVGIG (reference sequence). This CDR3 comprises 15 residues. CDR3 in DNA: TGTGCCTGGGGGGGTTTGGGAGGGGGGGCGACTGAGCAGTTCTTC. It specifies CAWGGLGGGATEQFF. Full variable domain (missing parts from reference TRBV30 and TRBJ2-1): SQTIHQWPATLVQPVGSPLSLECTVEGTSNPNLYWYRQAAGRGLQLLFYSVGIGQISSEVPQNLSASRPQDRQFILSSKKLLLSDSGFYLCAWGGLGGGATEQFFGPGTRLTVL.

The CDR3 loop is CASSFWTGGATEAFF. As DNA, the CDR3 is TGTGCCAGCAGCTTTTGGACAGGGGGCGCGACTGAAGCTTTCTTT. V usage is TRBV9 and J usage is TRBJ1-1; 11 bases are shared with TRBD1. Germline V lookup: CDR1 SGDLS, CDR2 YYNGEE. The CDR3 has 15 residues. The ends lost 4 bases at V and 5 bases at J; junction bases unmatched: 7.

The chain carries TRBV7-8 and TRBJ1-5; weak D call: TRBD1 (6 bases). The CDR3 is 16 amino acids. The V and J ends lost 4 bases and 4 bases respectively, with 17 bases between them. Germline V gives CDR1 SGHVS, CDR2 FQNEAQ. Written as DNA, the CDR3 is TGTGCCAGCAGCTGGCAAACCGGGACACCGAATCAGCCCCAGCATTTT. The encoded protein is CASSWQTGTPNQPQHF.

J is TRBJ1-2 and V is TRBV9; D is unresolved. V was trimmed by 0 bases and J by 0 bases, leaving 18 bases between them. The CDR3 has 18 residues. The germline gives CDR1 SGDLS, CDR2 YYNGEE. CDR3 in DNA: TGTGCCAGCAGCGTAGATTCGGCGGGGAGAACCACTAACTATGGCTACACCTTC. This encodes CASSVDSAGRTTNYGYTF. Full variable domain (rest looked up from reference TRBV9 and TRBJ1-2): DSGVTQTPKHLITATGQRVTLRCSPRSGDLSVYWYQQSLDQGLQFLIQYYNGEERAKGNILERFSAQQFPDLHSELNLSSLELGDSALYFCASSVDSAGRTTNYGYTFGSGTRLTVV.

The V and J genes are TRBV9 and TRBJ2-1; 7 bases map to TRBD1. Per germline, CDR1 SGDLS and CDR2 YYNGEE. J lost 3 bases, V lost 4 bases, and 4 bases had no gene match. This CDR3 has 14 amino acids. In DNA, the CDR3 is TGTGCCAGCAGCCTCCGGACAGGCTACAATGAGCAGTTCTTC. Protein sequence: CASSLRTGYNEQFF.

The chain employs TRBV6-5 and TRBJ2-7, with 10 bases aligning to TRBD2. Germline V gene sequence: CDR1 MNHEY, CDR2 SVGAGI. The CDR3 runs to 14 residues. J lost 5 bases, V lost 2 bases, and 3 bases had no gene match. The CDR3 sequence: CASSYSGGVNEQYF. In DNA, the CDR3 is TGTGCCAGCAGTTACAGCGGGGGGGTAAACGAGCAGTACTTC.

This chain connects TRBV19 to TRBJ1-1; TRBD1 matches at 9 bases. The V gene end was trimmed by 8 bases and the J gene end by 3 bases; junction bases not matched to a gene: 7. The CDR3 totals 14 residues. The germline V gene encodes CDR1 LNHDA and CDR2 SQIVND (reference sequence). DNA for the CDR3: TGTGCCAGTCTTGGCCGGGACAGGGACACTGAAGCTTTCTTT. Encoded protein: CASLGRDRDTEAFF. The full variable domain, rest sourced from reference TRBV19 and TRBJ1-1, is DGGITQSPKYLFRKEGQNVTLSCEQNLNHDAMYWYRQDPGQGLRLIYYSQIVNDFQKGDIAEGYSVSREKKESFPLTVTSAQKNPTAFYLCASLGRDRDTEAFFGQGTRLTVV.